This T cell receptor beta chain was obtained from a study of control samples from healthy donors and cancer patients. TCRdb's table, derived via immunoSEQ multiplex PCR, lists solely in-frame clones and lacks some. Found here are 100,000 to 150,000 clones, 90% of them singletons; the top ten hold 2% to 3%. CDR1 is SGHRS and CDR2 is YFSETQ in the germline V gene. The CDR3 loop spans 15 amino acids. V lost 1 base, J lost 4 bases, and 6 bases stayed unmatched. The sequencing input was blood. This receptor was identified in a man aged 35-49 years in good health. This sequence joins TRBV5-1 and TRBJ2-7; TRBD1 agrees at 9 bases. CDR3 bases: TGCGCCAGCAGCTTGACCGGGACAGGGAGGTACGAGCAGTACTTC. Its protein product is CASSLTGTGRYEQYF.